Listed below are T cell receptor beta chains from one sample, sequenced in a study of blood T cell repertoires in COVID-19. Here immunoSEQ multiplex PCR was the method, and the copy in TCRdb shows in-frame clones only, minus some. Among approximately 300,000 clones listed, around 83% were seen once. Sequenced: peripheral blood. These receptors came from a woman aged 45-60 years with acute or convalescent COVID-19. The CDR3 runs from the conserved cysteine through the conserved F or W. Each record gives: D gene, V gene, J gene, clone size, CDR3 DNA, CDR3 protein. A D gene is named only where the DNA matches it firmly. For some rows the clone size is stated as once, few or many, or as a class when expanded; others skip it.

d_call: NA
v_call: TRBV4-1
j_call: TRBJ1-2
clone_size: many
cdr3_nt: TGCGCCAGCAGCCAACACAGGGATGGCTACACCTTC
cdr3_aa: CASSQHRDGYTF

d_call: TRBD1
v_call: TRBV5-4
j_call: TRBJ2-2
clone_size: many
cdr3_nt: TGTGCCAGCAGCTTGGGCCAGGGGGTGAACACCGGGGAGCTGTTTTTT
cdr3_aa: CASSLGQGVNTGELFF

d_call: TRBD1
v_call: TRBV18
j_call: TRBJ1-1
clone_size: NA
cdr3_nt: TGTGCCAGCTCACCTCTGACAGGGGACCGCACTGAAGCTTTCTTT
cdr3_aa: CASSPLTGDRTEAFF

d_call: NA
v_call: TRBV10-2
j_call: TRBJ2-5
clone_size: NA
cdr3_nt: TGCGCCAGCAGTGAGTCGAACCCTCGGGAGACCCAGTACTTC
cdr3_aa: CASSESNPRETQYF

d_call: TRBD1
v_call: TRBV7-2
j_call: TRBJ2-1
clone_size: NA
cdr3_nt: TGTGCCAGCAACACCTACCCGGGACAGGGCGAGTTCTTC
cdr3_aa: CASNTYPGQGEFF

d_call: TRBD2
v_call: TRBV7-2
j_call: TRBJ2-2
clone_size: NA
cdr3_nt: TGTGCCAGCAGCTTATGGGGGGGAGATACCGGGGAGCTGTTTTTT
cdr3_aa: CASSLWGGDTGELFF

d_call: NA
v_call: TRBV5-8
j_call: TRBJ1-5
clone_size: few
cdr3_nt: TGTGCCAGCAGCTCCCAGAGACAAGGAACAGGGAGGGATCAGCCCCAGCATTTT
cdr3_aa: CASSSQRQGTGRDQPQHF

d_call: TRBD1
v_call: TRBV4-1
j_call: TRBJ1-6
clone_size: NA
cdr3_nt: TGCGCCAGCAGCCAACCCGGGACAGGGAGTCCACCCCTCCACTTT
cdr3_aa: CASSQPGTGSPPLHF

d_call: TRBD1
v_call: TRBV5-4
j_call: TRBJ1-2
clone_size: NA
cdr3_nt: TGTGCCAGCAGCTGGGCGGGGACAGGGGAAGCTGGCTACACCTTC
cdr3_aa: CASSWAGTGEAGYTF

d_call: TRBD1
v_call: TRBV6-5
j_call: TRBJ1-2
clone_size: NA
cdr3_nt: TGTGCCAGCACCGATGGACAGGGTCGAGGCTACACCTTC
cdr3_aa: CASTDGQGRGYTF

d_call: NA
v_call: TRBV11-3
j_call: TRBJ1-4
clone_size: NA
cdr3_nt: TGTGCCAGCAGCTTCAGGGGAGGGGATGAAAAACTGTTTTTT
cdr3_aa: CASSFRGGDEKLFF

d_call: TRBD1
v_call: TRBV6-1
j_call: TRBJ1-1
clone_size: few
cdr3_nt: TGTGCCAGCAGTGCATTGGGGGACAGAAAGAACACTGAAGCTTTCTTT
cdr3_aa: CASSALGDRKNTEAFF

d_call: NA
v_call: TRBV7-9
j_call: TRBJ1-2
clone_size: NA
cdr3_nt: TGTGCCAGCTCCCTCCGCGGGGCTGACTATGGCTACACCTTC
cdr3_aa: CASSLRGADYGYTF

d_call: TRBD2
v_call: TRBV20-1
j_call: TRBJ2-3
clone_size: few
cdr3_nt: TGCAGTGCTAGTATGACTAGCGGATACACAGATACGCAGTATTTT
cdr3_aa: CSASMTSGYTDTQYF

d_call: NA
v_call: TRBV4-3
j_call: TRBJ2-7
clone_size: NA
cdr3_nt: TGCGCCAGCAGCCAAGATAGGGGGAACTCCTACGAGCAGTACTTC
cdr3_aa: CASSQDRGNSYEQYF

d_call: NA
v_call: TRBV7-7
j_call: TRBJ2-5
clone_size: NA
cdr3_nt: TGTGCCAGCAGCCCTAGACAGTTAGAGACCCAGTACTTC
cdr3_aa: CASSPRQLETQYF

d_call: NA
v_call: TRBV11-2
j_call: TRBJ1-4
clone_size: NA
cdr3_nt: TGTGCCAGCAGGCAGACAACTAATGAAAAACTGTTTTTT
cdr3_aa: CASRQTTNEKLFF

d_call: TRBD1
v_call: TRBV5-1
j_call: TRBJ2-5
clone_size: NA
cdr3_nt: TGCGCTTCCTTTCGGGACAGCCAAGAGACCCAGTACTTC
cdr3_aa: CASFRDSQETQYF

d_call: NA
v_call: TRBV4-3
j_call: TRBJ1-4
clone_size: NA
cdr3_nt: TGCGCCAGCAGCCATTTGTACAGTCTAAATGAAAAACTGTTTTTT
cdr3_aa: CASSHLYSLNEKLFF

d_call: TRBD2
v_call: TRBV7-6
j_call: TRBJ2-7
clone_size: NA
cdr3_nt: TGTGCCAGCAGCCCACTAGCGCTCTCCTACGAGCAGTACTTC
cdr3_aa: CASSPLALSYEQYF

d_call: NA
v_call: TRBV13
j_call: TRBJ1-1
clone_size: NA
cdr3_nt: TGTGCCAGCAGCTTAGCAACAGTATCTACTGAAGCTTTCTTT
cdr3_aa: CASSLATVSTEAFF

d_call: NA
v_call: TRBV5-1
j_call: TRBJ2-2
clone_size: NA
cdr3_nt: TGCGCCAGCAGCTTGGGGAGCACCGGGGAGCTGTTTTTT
cdr3_aa: CASSLGSTGELFF

d_call: NA
v_call: TRBV7-9
j_call: TRBJ1-2
clone_size: NA
cdr3_nt: TGTGCCAGCAGCTTACGGGGGTACGCGGGCTACACCTTC
cdr3_aa: CASSLRGYAGYTF

d_call: NA
v_call: TRBV12-3/TRBV12-4
j_call: TRBJ1-2
clone_size: NA
cdr3_nt: TGTGCCAGCAGCCAGACAAGTTATGGCTACACCTTC
cdr3_aa: CASSQTSYGYTF

d_call: NA
v_call: TRBV9
j_call: TRBJ1-2
clone_size: NA
cdr3_nt: TGTGCCAGCAGCGTAGAGACAAACTATGGCTACACCTTC
cdr3_aa: CASSVETNYGYTF

d_call: TRBD1
v_call: TRBV5-1
j_call: TRBJ2-5
clone_size: once
cdr3_nt: TGCGCCAGCAGCTTCGGACAGGGCCAAGAGACCCAGTACTTC
cdr3_aa: CASSFGQGQETQYF

d_call: NA
v_call: TRBV6-4
j_call: TRBJ1-1
clone_size: once
cdr3_nt: TGTGCCAGCAGTGACTCGGCAGGCAATGAAGCTTTCTTT
cdr3_aa: CASSDSAGNEAFF

d_call: NA
v_call: TRBV6-5
j_call: TRBJ1-1
clone_size: NA
cdr3_nt: TGTGCCAGCAGTTCTTTGGGGCAAGCTTTCTTT
cdr3_aa: CASSSLGQAFF

d_call: NA
v_call: TRBV3-1/TRBV3-2
j_call: TRBJ2-6
clone_size: NA
cdr3_nt: TGTGCCAGCAGCCATCACTCTGGGGCCAACGTCCTGACTTTC
cdr3_aa: CASSHHSGANVLTF

d_call: TRBD1
v_call: TRBV6-1
j_call: TRBJ1-1
clone_size: few
cdr3_nt: TGTGCCAGCAGTGAAAACAGGGGCACTGAAGCTTTCTTT
cdr3_aa: CASSENRGTEAFF

d_call: TRBD2
v_call: TRBV7-2
j_call: TRBJ2-7
clone_size: NA
cdr3_nt: TGTGCCAGCAGCCCCAGTTGGGGGGGGGCCTACGAGCAGTACTTC
cdr3_aa: CASSPSWGGAYEQYF

d_call: NA
v_call: TRBV5-4
j_call: TRBJ1-1
clone_size: NA
cdr3_nt: TGTGCCAGCAGCCTGCCACAGAACACTGAAGCTTTCTTT
cdr3_aa: CASSLPQNTEAFF

d_call: NA
v_call: TRBV18
j_call: TRBJ2-1
clone_size: few
cdr3_nt: TGTGCCAGCTCACCGGGCCTCTACAATGAGCAGTTCTTC
cdr3_aa: CASSPGLYNEQFF

d_call: TRBD1
v_call: TRBV19
j_call: TRBJ2-7
clone_size: NA
cdr3_nt: TGTGCCAGTAGTCTCCAGTCGACAGGGTCTCCATACGAGCAGTACTTC
cdr3_aa: CASSLQSTGSPYEQYF

d_call: TRBD1
v_call: TRBV15
j_call: TRBJ2-7
clone_size: NA
cdr3_nt: TGTGCCACCAGCAGAGGGGGACAGATCTACGAGCAGTACTTC
cdr3_aa: CATSRGGQIYEQYF

d_call: TRBD1
v_call: TRBV28
j_call: TRBJ2-5
clone_size: NA
cdr3_nt: TGTGCCAGCAGTTCGTTGACAGGGCCCCAAGAGACCCAGTACTTC
cdr3_aa: CASSSLTGPQETQYF

d_call: NA
v_call: TRBV9
j_call: TRBJ1-2
clone_size: NA
cdr3_nt: TGTGCCAGCAGCGTAGGTCCGGGAAACTATGGCTACACCTTC
cdr3_aa: CASSVGPGNYGYTF

d_call: NA
v_call: TRBV4-2
j_call: TRBJ1-1
clone_size: NA
cdr3_nt: TGTGCCAGCAGCCAAGCAACAGCCGGGGGCACTGAAGCTTTCTTT
cdr3_aa: CASSQATAGGTEAFF

d_call: TRBD2
v_call: TRBV30
j_call: TRBJ2-5
clone_size: NA
cdr3_nt: TGTGCCTTCCGGACTAGCGGGAGTTATGAGACCCAGTACTTC
cdr3_aa: CAFRTSGSYETQYF

d_call: NA
v_call: TRBV7-9
j_call: TRBJ2-6
clone_size: few
cdr3_nt: TGTGCCAGCGCAATATCCCCCCACAGGGTACTTTCTGGGGCCAACGTCCTGACTTTC
cdr3_aa: CASAISPHRVLSGANVLTF

d_call: NA
v_call: TRBV11-2
j_call: TRBJ1-1
clone_size: few
cdr3_nt: TGTGCCAGCAGCACCCAAGGAATGGGCCTGAACACTGAAGCTTTCTTT
cdr3_aa: CASSTQGMGLNTEAFF

d_call: NA
v_call: TRBV2
j_call: TRBJ1-5
clone_size: NA
cdr3_nt: TGTGCCAGCAGCGGAGAAGGCAATCAGCCCCAGCATTTT
cdr3_aa: CASSGEGNQPQHF

d_call: TRBD2
v_call: TRBV12-3/TRBV12-4
j_call: TRBJ2-7
clone_size: NA
cdr3_nt: TGTGCCAGCAGTCCGGGGGGGAACGAGCAGTACTTC
cdr3_aa: CASSPGGNEQYF

d_call: TRBD1
v_call: TRBV28
j_call: TRBJ1-2
clone_size: NA
cdr3_nt: TGTGCCAGCAGTTTGGCGACCACAGGGGGCAGTGGCTACACCTTC
cdr3_aa: CASSLATTGGSGYTF

d_call: NA
v_call: TRBV4-2
j_call: TRBJ2-3
clone_size: once
cdr3_nt: TGTGCCAGCAGCCAAGATCGAGATACGCAGTATTTT
cdr3_aa: CASSQDRDTQYF

d_call: TRBD1
v_call: TRBV25-1
j_call: TRBJ2-2
clone_size: few
cdr3_nt: TGTGCCAGCAGGACCGGGACAGGGGTGGGCGGGGAGCTGTTTTTT
cdr3_aa: CASRTGTGVGGELFF

d_call: NA
v_call: TRBV19
j_call: TRBJ1-2
clone_size: NA
cdr3_nt: TGTGCCAGTACCTTCCACCCGTATGGCCACAGTAACTATGGCTACACCTTC
cdr3_aa: CASTFHPYGHSNYGYTF

d_call: NA
v_call: TRBV19
j_call: TRBJ1-1
clone_size: NA
cdr3_nt: TGTGCCAGTAGTCCGACCTCGACAGCCCTTATGAACACTGAAGCTTTCTTT
cdr3_aa: CASSPTSTALMNTEAFF

d_call: NA
v_call: TRBV28
j_call: TRBJ1-4
clone_size: NA
cdr3_nt: TGTGCCAGCAGTTTCGCGGACAGAAATGAAAAACTGTTTTTT
cdr3_aa: CASSFADRNEKLFF

d_call: TRBD1
v_call: TRBV24-1
j_call: TRBJ1-4
clone_size: NA
cdr3_nt: TGTGCCACCAGTGATGGAGGGGGCCAGTATAATGAAAAACTGTTTTTT
cdr3_aa: CATSDGGGQYNEKLFF

d_call: TRBD1
v_call: TRBV3-1/TRBV3-2
j_call: TRBJ2-4
clone_size: NA
cdr3_nt: TGTGCCAGCACCTCACAGGGGCTCAACATTCAGTACTTC
cdr3_aa: CASTSQGLNIQYF

d_call: TRBD1
v_call: TRBV2
j_call: TRBJ1-2
clone_size: NA
cdr3_nt: TGTGCCAGCAGCCTCCGGGACAGGGACAACTATGGCTACACCTTC
cdr3_aa: CASSLRDRDNYGYTF

d_call: NA
v_call: TRBV27
j_call: TRBJ1-6
clone_size: NA
cdr3_nt: TGTGCCAGCAGCCGATCGGAGCGTCGTCCCCTCCACTTT
cdr3_aa: CASSRSERRPLHF

d_call: TRBD1
v_call: TRBV9
j_call: TRBJ2-1
clone_size: NA
cdr3_nt: TGTGCCAGCAGCCACCCACAGGGGGCGGGTGAGCAGTTCTTC
cdr3_aa: CASSHPQGAGEQFF

d_call: TRBD1
v_call: TRBV13
j_call: TRBJ1-2
clone_size: NA
cdr3_nt: TGTGCCAGCAGCTTAGAGAGGGGACAGGCTCATGGCTACACCTTC
cdr3_aa: CASSLERGQAHGYTF

d_call: NA
v_call: TRBV21-1
j_call: TRBJ2-1
clone_size: NA
cdr3_nt: TGTGCCAGCAGCAGTCCTTGGAGCTCCTACAATGAGCAGTTCTTC
cdr3_aa: CASSSPWSSYNEQFF

d_call: TRBD2
v_call: TRBV28
j_call: TRBJ2-1
clone_size: few
cdr3_nt: TGTGCCAGCAGTCGCAAACTGGGACTAGCGGGAGCAACCTACAATGAGCAGTTCTTC
cdr3_aa: CASSRKLGLAGATYNEQFF

d_call: NA
v_call: TRBV5-6
j_call: TRBJ2-5
clone_size: NA
cdr3_nt: TGTGCCAGCAGCCTGGGGAGGAGTCAAGAGACCCAGTACTTC
cdr3_aa: CASSLGRSQETQYF

d_call: TRBD2
v_call: TRBV11-3
j_call: TRBJ2-5
clone_size: NA
cdr3_nt: TGTGCCAGCAGCCCGGGACTAGGAAGCCGAACCCAGTACTTC
cdr3_aa: CASSPGLGSRTQYF

d_call: NA
v_call: TRBV18
j_call: TRBJ1-1
clone_size: NA
cdr3_nt: TGTGCCAGCTCATCGTTCGGTACAGGCACTGAAGCTTTCTTT
cdr3_aa: CASSSFGTGTEAFF